This T cell receptor beta chain was sequenced for a study of CD8 T cells in Susac syndrome (dated by TCRdb to between 2019 and 2020). Notes on the research overall: Whether CD8+ T cell activation and differentiation in Susac syndrome was antigen driven was tested using repertoire sequencing. Results and caveats for the whole study, not just this receptor: The TCR sequencing and HLA analysis was acknowledged to have included a relatively small number of individuals.

V trim: 2 bases; J trim: 3 bases; unmatched bases: 3. The CDR3 sequence holds 16 residues, the cysteine and phenylalanine included. Just the 48-base CDR3 DNA is kept, in frame starting at base 1. As encoded in the germline V gene, CDR1 is SGDLS while CDR2 is YYNGEE. Peripheral blood CD8+ and CD4+ T cells from healthy donors, Susac syndrome patients and multiple sclerosis patients were profiled by high-throughput TCR beta sequencing. Healthy donors were age- and sex-matched controls. CD8+ TEMRA cells were enriched by FACS, while bulk CD8+ and CD4+ T cells were purified by magnetic negative isolation. Blood was collected in EDTA tubes and processed within 24 hours, with PBMCs isolated through density gradient centrifugation. PBMCs intended for TCR sequencing were cryopreserved in liquid nitrogen and thawed later in a water bath at 37 degrees C. Purity of sorted or isolated CD4+, CD8+ and CD8+ TEMRA cells was at least 90%.

With regard to this clonotype: Its cognate antigen has yet to be identified. There are no base qualities to consult, and no much larger clone falls within one base.

RNA was extracted using the RNeasy kit, and 0.5 to 1 microgram was reverse transcribed with random hexamers. The immunoSEQ multiplex PCR assay, which covers 54 Vbeta and 13 Jbeta segments, was used to amplify TCR beta CDR3 regions. To correct PCR amplification bias, a synthetic template baseline was used for both primer optimization and computational correction. Regarding the original processing steps: Reads were annotated to V, D and J genes according to IMGT and were analyzed with immunoSEQ Analyzer, with only productive sequences retained. Clonality was computed as one minus Shannon entropy normalized by log2 of the number of productive unique sequences. For each patient and control, public and private clones were evaluated among the 100 most prevalent clones. Susac-specific clones were defined as absent from healthy and MS cohorts, over a thousand published viral clones and other ImmuneACCESS disease sequences. TCRdb ran its own pipeline on the public reads, namely fastp trimming at Q25 and MiXCR clone calling, and kept in-frame beta chains. Each CDR3 protein appears once, grouped with its most common genes and DNA. The authors' filters were not applied to this entry. This sample gives under 200,000 distinct CDR3 sequences in total; about 93% of them show up just once. Around 0.14% of the sample belongs to the ten largest clones.

The chain is encoded by TRBV9 joined to TRBJ2-5, with 14 central nucleotides matching TRBD2. The sequencing sample was made of CD4+ T cells from PBMCs. The TCR originated in a human donor in good health. The nucleotide sequence reads as follows: TGTGCCAGCAGCGTGGGGACTAGCGGGGGAAAAGAGACCCAGTACTTC. Protein translation: CASSVGTSGGKETQYF.